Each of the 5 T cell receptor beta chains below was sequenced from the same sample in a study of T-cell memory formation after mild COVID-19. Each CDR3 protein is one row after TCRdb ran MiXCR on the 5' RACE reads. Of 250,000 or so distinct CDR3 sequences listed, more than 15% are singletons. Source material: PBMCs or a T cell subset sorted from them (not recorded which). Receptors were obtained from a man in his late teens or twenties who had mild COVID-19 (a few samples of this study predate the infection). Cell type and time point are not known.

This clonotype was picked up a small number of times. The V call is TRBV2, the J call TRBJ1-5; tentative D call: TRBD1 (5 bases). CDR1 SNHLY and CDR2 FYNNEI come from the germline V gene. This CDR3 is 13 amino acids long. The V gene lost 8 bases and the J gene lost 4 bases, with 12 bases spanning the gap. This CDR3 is CASRDSGNQPQHF. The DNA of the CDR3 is TGTGCCAGCCGGGACTCAGGTAATCAGCCCCAGCATTTT.

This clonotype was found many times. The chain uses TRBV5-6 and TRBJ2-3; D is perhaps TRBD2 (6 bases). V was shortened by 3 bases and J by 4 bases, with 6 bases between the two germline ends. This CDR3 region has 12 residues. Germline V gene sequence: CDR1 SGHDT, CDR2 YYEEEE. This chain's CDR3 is CASSWGADTQYF. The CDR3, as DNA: TGTGCCAGCAGCTGGGGGGCAGATACGCAGTATTTT. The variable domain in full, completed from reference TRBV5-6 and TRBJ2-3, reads DAGVTQSPTHLIKTRGQQVTLRCSPKSGHDTVSWYQQALGQGPQFIFQYYEEEERQRGNFPDRFSGHQFPNYSSELNVNALLLGDSALYLCASSWGADTQYFGPGTRLTVL.

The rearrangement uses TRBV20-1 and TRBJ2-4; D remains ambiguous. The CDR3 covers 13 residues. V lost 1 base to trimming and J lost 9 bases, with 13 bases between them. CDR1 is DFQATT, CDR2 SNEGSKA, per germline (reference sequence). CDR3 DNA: TGCAGTGCTAGAGTCCCATGGGAAAGCATTCAGTACTTC. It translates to CSARVPWESIQYF.

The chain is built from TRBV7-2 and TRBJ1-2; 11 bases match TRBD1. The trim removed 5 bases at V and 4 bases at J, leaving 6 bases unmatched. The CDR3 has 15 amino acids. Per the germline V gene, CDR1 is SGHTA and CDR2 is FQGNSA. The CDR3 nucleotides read TGTGCCAGCAGCAAAGGGACAGGGGGGCTCTATGGCTACACCTTC. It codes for CASSKGTGGLYGYTF. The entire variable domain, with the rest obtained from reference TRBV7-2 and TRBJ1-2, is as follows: GAGVSQSPSNKVTEKGKDVELRCDPISGHTALYWYRQSLGQGLEFLIYFQGNSAPDKSGLPSDRFSAERTGGSVSTLTIQRTQQEDSAVYLCASSKGTGGLYGYTFGSGTRLTVV.

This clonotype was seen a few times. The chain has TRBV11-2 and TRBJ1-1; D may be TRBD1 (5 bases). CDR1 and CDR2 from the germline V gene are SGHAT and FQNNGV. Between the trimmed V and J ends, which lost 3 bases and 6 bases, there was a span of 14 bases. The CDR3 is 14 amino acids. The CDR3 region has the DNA TGTGCCAGCAGCTTCTCCGGGACGAGGGCTGAAGCTTTCTTT. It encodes CASSFSGTRAEAFF.